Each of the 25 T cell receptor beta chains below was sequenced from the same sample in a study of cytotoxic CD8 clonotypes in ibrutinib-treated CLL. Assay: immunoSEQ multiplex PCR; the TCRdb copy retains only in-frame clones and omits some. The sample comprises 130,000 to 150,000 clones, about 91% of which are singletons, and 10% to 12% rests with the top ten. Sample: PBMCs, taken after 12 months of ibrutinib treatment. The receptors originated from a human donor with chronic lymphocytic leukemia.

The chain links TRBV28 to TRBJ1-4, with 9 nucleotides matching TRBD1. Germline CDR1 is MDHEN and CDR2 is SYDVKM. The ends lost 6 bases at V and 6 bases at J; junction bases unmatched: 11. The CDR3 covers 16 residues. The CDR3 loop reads CASSLGQGRNDEKLFF. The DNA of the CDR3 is TGTGCCAGCAGCTTGGGACAGGGTAGGAACGATGAAAAACTGTTTTTT.

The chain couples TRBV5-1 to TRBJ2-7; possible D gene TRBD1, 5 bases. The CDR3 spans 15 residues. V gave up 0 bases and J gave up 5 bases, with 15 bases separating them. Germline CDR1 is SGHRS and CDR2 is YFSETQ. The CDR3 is CASSLEVQGVDEQYF. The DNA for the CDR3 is TGCGCCAGCAGCTTGGAAGTCCAGGGCGTGGACGAGCAGTACTTC.

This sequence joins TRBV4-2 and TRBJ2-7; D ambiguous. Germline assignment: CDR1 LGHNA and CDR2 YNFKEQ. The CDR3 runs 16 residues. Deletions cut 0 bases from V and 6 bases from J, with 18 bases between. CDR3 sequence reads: CASSQEWARKAVEQYF. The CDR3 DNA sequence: TGTGCCAGCAGCCAAGAGTGGGCTAGAAAGGCAGTCGAGCAGTACTTC.

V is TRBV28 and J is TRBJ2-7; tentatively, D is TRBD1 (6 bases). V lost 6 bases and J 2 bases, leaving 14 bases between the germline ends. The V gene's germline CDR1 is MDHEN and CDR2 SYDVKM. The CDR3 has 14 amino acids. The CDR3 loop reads CASSPPTGTYEQYF. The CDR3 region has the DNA TGTGCCAGCAGCCCACCTACAGGGACCTACGAGCAGTACTTC.

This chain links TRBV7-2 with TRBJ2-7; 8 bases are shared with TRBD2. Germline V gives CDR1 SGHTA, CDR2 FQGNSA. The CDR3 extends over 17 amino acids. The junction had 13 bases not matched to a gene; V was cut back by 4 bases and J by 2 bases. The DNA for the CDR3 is TGTGCCAGCAGCTCCGGTTGGAGCCGGGAGGGTCCCTACGAGCAGTACTTC. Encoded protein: CASSSGWSREGPYEQYF.

The CDR3 DNA is TGCGCCAGCAGTCGCTCCAAAGGGACAGGGGAGGATGAAAAACTGTTTTTT. Amino acids: CASSRSKGTGEDEKLFF. This chain connects TRBV23-1 to TRBJ1-4; 10 positions match TRBD1. TRBV23-1 is flagged as an ORF with uncertain function. The length of the CDR3 is 17 residues. With V trimmed by 4 bases and J by 6 bases, 11 bases remained unmatched.

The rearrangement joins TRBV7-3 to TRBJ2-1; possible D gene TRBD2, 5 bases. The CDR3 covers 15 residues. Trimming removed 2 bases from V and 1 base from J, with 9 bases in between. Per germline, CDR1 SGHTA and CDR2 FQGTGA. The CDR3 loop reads CASSLVGASYNEQFF. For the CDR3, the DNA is TGTGCCAGCAGCTTAGTGGGAGCGTCCTACAATGAGCAGTTCTTC.

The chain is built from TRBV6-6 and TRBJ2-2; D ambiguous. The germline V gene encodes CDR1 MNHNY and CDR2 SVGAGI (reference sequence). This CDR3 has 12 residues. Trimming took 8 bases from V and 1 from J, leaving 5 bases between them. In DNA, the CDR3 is TGTGCCAGCTCGGGGAACACCGGGGAGCTGTTTTTT. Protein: CASSGNTGELFF.

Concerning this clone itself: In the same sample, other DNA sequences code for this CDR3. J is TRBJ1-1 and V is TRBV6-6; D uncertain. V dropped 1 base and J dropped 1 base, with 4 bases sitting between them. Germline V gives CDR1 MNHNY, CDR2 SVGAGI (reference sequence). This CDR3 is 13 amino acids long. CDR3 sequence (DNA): TGTGCCAGCAGTTACTTGGAGAACACTGAAGCTTTCTTT. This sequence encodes CASSYLENTEAFF.

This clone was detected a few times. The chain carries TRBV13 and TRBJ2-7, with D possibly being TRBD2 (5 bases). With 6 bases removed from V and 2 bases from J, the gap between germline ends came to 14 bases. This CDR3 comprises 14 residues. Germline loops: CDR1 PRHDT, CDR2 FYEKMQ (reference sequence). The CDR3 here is CASRPGSSTYEQYF. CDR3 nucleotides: TGTGCCAGCAGACCGGGATCTTCGACCTACGAGCAGTACTTC. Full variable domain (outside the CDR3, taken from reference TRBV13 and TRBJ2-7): AAGVIQSPRHLIKEKRETATLKCYPIPRHDTVYWYQQGPGQDPQFLISFYEKMQSDKGSIPDRFSAQQFSDYHSELNMSSLELGDSALYFCASRPGSSTYEQYFGPGTRLTVT.

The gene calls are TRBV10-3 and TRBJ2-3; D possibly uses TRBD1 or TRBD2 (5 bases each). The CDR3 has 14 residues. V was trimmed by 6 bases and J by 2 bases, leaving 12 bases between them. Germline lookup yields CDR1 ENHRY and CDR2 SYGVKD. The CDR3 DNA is TGTGCCATCAGGACCGGGACCCCCACAGATACGCAGTATTTT. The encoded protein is CAIRTGTPTDTQYF.

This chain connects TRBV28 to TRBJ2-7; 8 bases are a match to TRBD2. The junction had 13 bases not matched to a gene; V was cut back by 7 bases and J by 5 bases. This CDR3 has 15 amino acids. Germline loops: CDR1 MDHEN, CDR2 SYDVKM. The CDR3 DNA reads TGTGCCAGCAACAGAGTGGCGGGAGGTCTCCACGAGCAGTACTTC. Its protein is CASNRVAGGLHEQYF.

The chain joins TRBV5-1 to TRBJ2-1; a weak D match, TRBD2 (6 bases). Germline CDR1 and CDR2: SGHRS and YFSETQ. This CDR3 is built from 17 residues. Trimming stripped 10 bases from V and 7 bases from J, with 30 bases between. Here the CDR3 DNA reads TGCGCCGGCGGGCGTACCGAACTAGCCGAGGGATCTAATGAGCAGTTCTTC. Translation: CAGGRTELAEGSNEQFF.

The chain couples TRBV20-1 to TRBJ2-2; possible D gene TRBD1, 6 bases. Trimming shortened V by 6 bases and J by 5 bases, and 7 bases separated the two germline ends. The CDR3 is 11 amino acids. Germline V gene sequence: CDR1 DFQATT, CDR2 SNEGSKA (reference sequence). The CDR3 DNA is TGCAGTGCACAGGGAACCGGGGAGCTGTTTTTT. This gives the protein CSAQGTGELFF.

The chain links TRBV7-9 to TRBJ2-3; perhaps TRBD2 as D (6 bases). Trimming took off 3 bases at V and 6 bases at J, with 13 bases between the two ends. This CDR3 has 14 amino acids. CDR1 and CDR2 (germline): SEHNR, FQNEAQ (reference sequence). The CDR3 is CASSFPGAADTQYF. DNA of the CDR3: TGTGCCAGCAGCTTTCCGGGAGCGGCGGATACGCAGTATTTT. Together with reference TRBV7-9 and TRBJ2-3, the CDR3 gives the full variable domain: DTGVSQNPRHKITKRGQNVTFRCDPISEHNRLYWYRQTLGQGPEFLTYFQNEAQLEKSRLLSDRFSAERPKGSFSTLEIQRTEQGDSAMYLCASSFPGAADTQYFGPGTRLTVL.

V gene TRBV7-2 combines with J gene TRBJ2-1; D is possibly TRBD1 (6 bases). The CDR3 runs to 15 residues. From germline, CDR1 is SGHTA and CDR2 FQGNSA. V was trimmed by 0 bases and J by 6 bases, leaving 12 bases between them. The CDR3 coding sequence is TGTGCCAGCAGCTTAGCGGGTCTCAGGGGCAATGAGCAGTTCTTC. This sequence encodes CASSLAGLRGNEQFF.

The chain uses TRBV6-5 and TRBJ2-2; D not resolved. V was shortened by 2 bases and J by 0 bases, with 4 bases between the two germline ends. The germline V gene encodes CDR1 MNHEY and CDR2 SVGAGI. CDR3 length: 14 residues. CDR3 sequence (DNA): TGTGCCAGCAGTTACAGCCCGAACACCGGGGAGCTGTTTTTT. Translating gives CASSYSPNTGELFF.

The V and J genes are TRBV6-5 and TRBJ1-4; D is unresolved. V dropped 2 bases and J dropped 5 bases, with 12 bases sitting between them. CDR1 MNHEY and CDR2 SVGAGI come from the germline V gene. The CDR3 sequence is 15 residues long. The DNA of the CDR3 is TGTGCCAGCAGTTACGCTCCAAATCGAAATGAAAAACTGTTTTTT. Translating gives CASSYAPNRNEKLFF.

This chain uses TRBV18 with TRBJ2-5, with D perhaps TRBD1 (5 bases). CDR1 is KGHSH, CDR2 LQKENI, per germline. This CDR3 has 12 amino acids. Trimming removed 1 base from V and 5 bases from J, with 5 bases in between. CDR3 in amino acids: CASSPQGETQYF. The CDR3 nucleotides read TGTGCCAGCTCACCACAGGGGGAGACCCAGTACTTC. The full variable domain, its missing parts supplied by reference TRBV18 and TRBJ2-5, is NAGVMQNPRHLVRRRGQEARLRCSPMKGHSHVYWYRQLPEEGLKFMVYLQKENIIDESGMPKERFSAEFPKEGPSILRIQQVVRGDSAAYFCASSPQGETQYFGPGTRLLVL.

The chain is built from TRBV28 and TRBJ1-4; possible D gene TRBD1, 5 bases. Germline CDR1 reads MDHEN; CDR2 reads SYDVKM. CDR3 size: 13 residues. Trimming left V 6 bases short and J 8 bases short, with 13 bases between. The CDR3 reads CASREGILEKLFF. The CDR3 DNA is TGTGCCAGCAGGGAGGGGATTTTGGAAAAACTGTTTTTT. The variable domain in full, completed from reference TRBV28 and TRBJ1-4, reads DVKVTQSSRYLVKRTGEKVFLECVQDMDHENMFWYRQDPGLGLRLIYFSYDVKMKEKGDIPEGYSVSREKKERFSLILESASTNQTSMYLCASREGILEKLFFGSGTQLSVL.

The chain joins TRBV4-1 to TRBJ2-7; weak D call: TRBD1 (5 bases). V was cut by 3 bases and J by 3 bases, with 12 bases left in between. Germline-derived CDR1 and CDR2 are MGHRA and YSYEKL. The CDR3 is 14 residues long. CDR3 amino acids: CASSHPPDSYEQYF. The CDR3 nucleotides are TGCGCCAGCAGCCATCCCCCCGACAGCTACGAGCAGTACTTC.

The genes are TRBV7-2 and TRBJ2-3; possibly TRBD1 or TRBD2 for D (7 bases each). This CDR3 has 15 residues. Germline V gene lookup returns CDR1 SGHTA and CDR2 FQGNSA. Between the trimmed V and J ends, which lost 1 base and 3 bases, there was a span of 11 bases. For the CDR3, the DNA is TGTGCCAGCAGCTTAGAGCGGGACAGTACAGATACGCAGTATTTT. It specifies CASSLERDSTDTQYF.

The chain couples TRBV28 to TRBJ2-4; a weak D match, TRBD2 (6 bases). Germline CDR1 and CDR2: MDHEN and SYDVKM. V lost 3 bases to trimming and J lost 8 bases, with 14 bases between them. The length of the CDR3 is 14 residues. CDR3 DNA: TGTGCCAGCAGTTTGAGTAGTAGGGAGGACATTCAGTACTTC. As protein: CASSLSSREDIQYF.

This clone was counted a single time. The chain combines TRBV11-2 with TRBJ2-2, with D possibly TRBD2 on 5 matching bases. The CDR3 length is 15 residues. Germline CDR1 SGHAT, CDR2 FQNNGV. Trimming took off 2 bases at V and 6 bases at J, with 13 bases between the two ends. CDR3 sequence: CASSLLTRSPGELFF. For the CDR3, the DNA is TGTGCCAGCAGCTTATTAACTAGATCTCCCGGGGAGCTGTTTTTT.

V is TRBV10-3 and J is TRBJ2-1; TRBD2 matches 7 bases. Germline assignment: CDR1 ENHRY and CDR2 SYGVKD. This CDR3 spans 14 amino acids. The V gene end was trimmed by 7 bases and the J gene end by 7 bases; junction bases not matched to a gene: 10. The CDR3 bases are TGTGCCATCACCAAGGGAGGGGCAACAAATGAGCAGTTCTTC. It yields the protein CAITKGGATNEQFF.